Below are 24 T cell receptor beta chains sequenced from a single sample in a study of blood T cell repertoires in COVID-19. Sequencing used immunoSEQ multiplex PCR; TCRdb keeps in-frame clones, though not all of them. The repertoire holds roughly 66,000 clones, roughly 80% seen once, with approximately 6.6% in the top ten. Sequencing was carried out using peripheral blood. Receptors originate from a man in his 60s with acute or convalescent COVID-19.

The chain combines TRBV6-6 with TRBJ2-3; D may be TRBD2 (6 bases). Per germline, CDR1 MNHNY and CDR2 SVGAGI (reference sequence). V lost 5 bases to trimming and J lost 4 bases, with 13 bases between them. The CDR3 consists of 14 residues. The CDR3: CASSRAGIADTQYF. In nucleotides, the CDR3 is TGTGCCAGCAGTAGGGCGGGGATCGCAGATACGCAGTATTTT.

V gene TRBV21-1 combines with J gene TRBJ2-7; no check of the table's D call, TRBD2, against the DNA was made. TRBV21-1 constitutes a pseudogene. CDR3 length equals 15 residues. The CDR3 loop is CASSKDKSKIYEQYF. In nucleotides, the CDR3 is TGTGCCAGCAGCAAAGATAAGTCTAAGATCTACGAGCAGTACTTC.

CDR3 in DNA: TGTGCCTGGACTATTGGACAGGGAAACTATGGCTACACCTTC. Protein product: CAWTIGQGNYGYTF. The chain has TRBV30 and TRBJ1-2; 8 nucleotides match TRBD1. CDR1 is GTSNPN and CDR2 is SVGIG in the germline V gene (reference sequence). V dropped 4 bases and J dropped 2; count of bases not matched to a gene: 6. The CDR3 contains 14 residues.

This rearrangement joins TRBV3-1 (or the pseudogene TRBV3-2) to TRBJ1-2; 9 positions match TRBD1. This CDR3 comprises 14 residues. CDR1 and CDR2 from the germline V gene are LGHDT and YNNKEL (reference sequence). Trimming cost V 7 bases and J 4 bases; bases outside gene matches: 7. CDR3 sequence (DNA): TGTGCCAGCACCGGGACAGGGAGATTCTATGGCTACACCTTC. Residues: CASTGTGRFYGYTF.

The gene calls are TRBV5-6 and TRBJ2-7, with a weak D call TRBD1 (6 bases). The CDR3 is 14 residues long. The V gene's germline CDR1 is SGHDT and CDR2 YYEEEE. The V end was cut by 4 bases, the J end by 3 bases, with 14 bases between. The CDR3: CASSGQRIYYEQYF. The CDR3 nucleotides read TGTGCCAGCAGCGGACAGAGGATTTACTACGAGCAGTACTTC.

In this sample, this clone turned up once. The chain uses TRBV7-2 and TRBJ1-2; TRBD1 matches at 9 bases. The V gene's germline CDR1 is SGHTA and CDR2 FQGNSA. V lost 4 bases and J lost 8; bases outside the gene matches: 11. The CDR3 spans 15 residues. DNA for the CDR3: TGTGCCAGCAGCTCAGCCGGGACAGGGACTGAGGGCTACACCTTC. Amino acid sequence: CASSSAGTGTEGYTF.

The V gene is TRBV7-2, the J gene TRBJ1-3; the D gene is possibly TRBD1 (5 bases). The CDR3 runs to 17 residues. Germline lookup yields CDR1 SGHTA and CDR2 FQGNSA. Trimming removed 0 bases at V and 4 bases at J, with 16 bases between. CDR3: CASSLAIIGGNGNTIYF. The CDR3 region has the DNA TGTGCCAGCAGCTTAGCAATTATCGGGGGTAACGGAAACACCATATATTTT.

The chain carries TRBV3-1 (or the pseudogene TRBV3-2) and TRBJ1-3; possibly TRBD1 for D (6 bases). The CDR3 length is 15 residues. CDR1 and CDR2 from the germline V gene are LGHDT and YNNKEL (reference sequence). Trimming stripped 4 bases from V and 4 bases from J, with 14 bases between. The CDR3 nucleotides read TGTGCCAGCAGCCCGAGGGGGTCATGGGGAAACACCATATATTTT. Amino acids: CASSPRGSWGNTIYF.

The chain links TRBV7-2 to TRBJ1-1, with 8 bases that match TRBD1. The CDR3 is 15 amino acids. Germline CDR1 is SGHTA and CDR2 is FQGNSA. J was trimmed by 7 bases and V by 3 bases; bases with no gene match: 10. CDR3 DNA sequence: TGTGCCAGCAGCTTGGCCGGGACAGGATTGTTTGAAGCTTTCTTT. Protein sequence: CASSLAGTGLFEAFF.

This clone has only a few counts. The V gene is TRBV28, the J gene TRBJ2-1, with 9 bases identical to TRBD2. The germline CDR1 and CDR2 sequences are MDHEN and SYDVKM. This CDR3 comprises 16 residues. J gave up 4 bases and V 4 bases, and 8 bases lay outside the gene matches. CDR3 DNA sequence: TGTGCCAGCAGTTCGCCTTTTAGCGGGGGTTACAATGAGCAGTTCTTC. Its protein is CASSSPFSGGYNEQFF.

V and J are TRBV3-1 (or the pseudogene TRBV3-2) and TRBJ1-2, with 8 bases lining up with TRBD1. Trimming at V came to 0 bases and at J to 8 bases, leaving 5 bases not matched to a gene. The CDR3 totals 14 residues. Germline assignment: CDR1 LGHDT and CDR2 YNNKEL (reference sequence). CDR3 residues: CASSQDWAGGGYTF. The CDR3 DNA is TGTGCCAGCAGCCAAGATTGGGCAGGGGGCGGCTACACCTTC.

The sample holds one count of this clone. The V call is TRBV7-9, the J call TRBJ1-1; D might be TRBD1 (6 bases). Looked up from germline, CDR1 is SEHNR and CDR2 is FQNEAQ (reference sequence). Trimming cost V 7 bases and J 7 bases, with 16 bases left between them. The CDR3 spans 13 residues. CDR3 protein: CASNRDTNHEAFF. The DNA for the CDR3 is TGTGCCAGCAACCGGGACACGAACCATGAAGCTTTCTTT.

The chain carries TRBV6-6 and TRBJ2-6, with D unclear. The V and J ends lost 6 bases and 0 bases respectively, with 9 bases between them. Per the germline V gene, CDR1 is MNHNY and CDR2 is SVGAGI (reference sequence). CDR3 size: 15 residues. The CDR3 loop is CASRRLRSGANVLTF. In DNA form, the CDR3 reads TGTGCCAGCAGGCGACTGCGCTCTGGGGCCAACGTCCTGACTTTC.

The CDR3 DNA reads TGTGCCAGCAGCCCGGGACAGGTCCCGGGCGAAAAACTGTTTTTT. Translated: CASSPGQVPGEKLFF. The chain employs TRBV7-9 and TRBJ1-4; 8 nucleotides line up with TRBD1. The CDR3 loop spans 15 amino acids. V lost 5 bases and J lost 8; bases outside the gene matches: 10. Germline values: CDR1 SEHNR, CDR2 FQNEAQ (reference sequence).

J is TRBJ2-1 and V is TRBV6-5; 9 bases match TRBD2. V lost 10 bases to trimming and J lost 0 bases; unmatched junction nucleotides: 7. CDR1 and CDR2 from the germline V gene are MNHEY and SVGAGI. The CDR3 covers 15 residues. CDR3: CATSSGGTSYNEQFF. The CDR3, as DNA: TGTGCCACAAGTAGCGGGGGTACCTCCTACAATGAGCAGTTCTTC.

V usage is TRBV5-4 and J usage is TRBJ1-1, with 8 bases that match TRBD1. Germline CDR1 is SGHNT and CDR2 is YYREEE (reference sequence). The CDR3 spans 14 residues. With 0 bases clipped from V and 7 bases from J, the junction kept 5 bases outside the gene matches. The CDR3 spells CASSLAIQGVEAFF. CDR3 DNA sequence: TGTGCCAGCAGCTTGGCTATACAGGGGGTTGAAGCTTTCTTT.

This rearrangement joins TRBV14 to TRBJ1-3; the match to TRBD1 covers 8 bases. The junction had 15 bases not matched to a gene; V was cut back by 4 bases and J by 1 base. This CDR3 is 19 amino acids long. Germline CDR1 SGHDN, CDR2 FVKESK. Written as DNA, the CDR3 is TGTGCCAGCAGCCCTCAGGGGGCGAGAACCCGAAGTTCTGGAAACACCATATATTTT. It translates to CASSPQGARTRSSGNTIYF.

This chain connects TRBV12-3 or TRBV12-4 to TRBJ1-2, with unresolved D. V lost 6 bases and J lost 8, with 10 bases in between. The CDR3 has 11 residues. CDR3 nucleotide sequence: TGTGCCAGCAGCTCGAGTTGGGGCTACACCTTC. Its protein product is CASSSSWGYTF.

The chain joins TRBV6-5 to TRBJ1-1, with D maybe TRBD1 (5 bases). V was pared by 0 bases and J by 1 base, with 12 bases between. Germline V CDR1 and CDR2: MNHEY, SVGAGI. The length of the CDR3 is 16 residues. The CDR3 here is CASSYSTARRNTEAFF. The CDR3 coding sequence is TGTGCCAGCAGTTACTCGACAGCCAGGAGGAACACTGAAGCTTTCTTT.

In this sample, this clone turned up once. A read error is possible here, since a much larger clone lies one base away. The gene calls are TRBV30 and TRBJ2-7, with TRBD1 identical over 9 bases. This CDR3 has 14 amino acids. Germline V CDR1 and CDR2: GTSNPN, SVGIG (reference sequence). In nucleotides, the CDR3 is TGTGCCTCTGGGGGGACAGGGTTCTCCTACAAGCAGTACTTC. This gives the protein CASGGTGFSYKQYF.

This clone appeared a few times. V usage is TRBV5-1 and J usage is TRBJ2-2, with unresolved D. This CDR3 region has 13 residues. V was cut by 4 bases and J by 4 bases, with 8 bases left in between. CDR1 is SGHRS and CDR2 is YFSETQ in the germline V gene. This CDR3 reads CASSTDFTGELFF. CDR3 bases: TGCGCCAGCAGCACCGACTTCACCGGGGAGCTGTTTTTT.

This rearrangement joins TRBV7-6 to TRBJ1-1; D gene unclear. This CDR3 has 14 residues. Germline loops: CDR1 SGHVS, CDR2 FNYEAQ. Trimming shortened V by 1 base and J by 5 bases, and 11 bases separated the two germline ends. CDR3 coding DNA: TGTGCCAGCAGCTTAGGACGGGGTGGGACTGAAGCTTTCTTT. This translates into CASSLGRGGTEAFF.

In this sample, this clone turned up once. The chain recombines TRBV11-2 with TRBJ1-6, with D maybe TRBD1 (5 bases). This CDR3 is 18 amino acids long. Per the germline V gene, CDR1 is SGHAT and CDR2 is FQNNGV. With 7 bases removed from V and 0 bases from J, the gap between germline ends came to 19 bases. CDR3 in amino acids: CASTYSLRGSSYNSPLHF. Written as DNA, the CDR3 is TGTGCCAGCACCTACTCTCTACGGGGGAGCTCCTATAATTCACCCCTCCACTTT.

This clone has more than one count but fewer than ten. This chain joins TRBV29-1 and TRBJ1-2; 7 bases map to TRBD1. Germline CDR1 and CDR2: SQVTM and ANQGSEA. This CDR3 is 14 amino acids long. J lost 1 base, V lost 7 bases, and 9 bases had no gene match. CDR3 in DNA: TGCAGCGCGAGAGGGGGACAGAGTAACTATGGCTACACCTTC. Its protein is CSARGGQSNYGYTF.